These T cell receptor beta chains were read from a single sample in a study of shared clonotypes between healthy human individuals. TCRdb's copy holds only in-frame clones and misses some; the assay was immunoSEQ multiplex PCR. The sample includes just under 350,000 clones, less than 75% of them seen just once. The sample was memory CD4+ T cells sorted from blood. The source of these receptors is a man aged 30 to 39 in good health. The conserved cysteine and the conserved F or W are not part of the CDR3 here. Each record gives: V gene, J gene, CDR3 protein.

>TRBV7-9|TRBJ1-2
ASSPSGQTNYGYT
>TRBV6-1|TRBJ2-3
ASSLAGSGADTQY
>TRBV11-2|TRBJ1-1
ASSLMDKNTEAF
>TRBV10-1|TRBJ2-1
ASSDLRSPGLAGVGHNEQF
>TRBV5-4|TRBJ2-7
ASSLAQREGYEQY
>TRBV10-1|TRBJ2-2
ASSVAGGTGELF
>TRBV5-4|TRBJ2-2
ASSLGVRNTGELF
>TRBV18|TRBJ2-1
ASSPADLQQF
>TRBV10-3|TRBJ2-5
AIRDSGQKETQY
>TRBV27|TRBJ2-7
ASSLTGATEQY
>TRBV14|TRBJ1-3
ASSQNHWSGNTIY
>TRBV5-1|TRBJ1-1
ASSLLGSSGMNTEAF
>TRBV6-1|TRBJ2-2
ASSELMNTGELF
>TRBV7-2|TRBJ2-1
ASSLDGSSYGEQF
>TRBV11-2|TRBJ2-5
ASSLRLATQETQY
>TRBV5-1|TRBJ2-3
ASSLSGGYADTQY